These T cell receptor beta chains were read from a single sample in a study of Graves' ophthalmopathy and Graves' hyperthyroidism. One entry per CDR3 protein results from TCRdb running MiXCR on the multiplex PCR reads. The sample includes approximately 50,000 distinct CDR3 sequences, roughly 52% seen only once; the top ten take roughly a quarter. The specimen sequenced was peripheral blood. All receptors derive from an adult man with Graves' ophthalmopathy. Both conserved end residues are part of each CDR3. The D gene is left open where the match is weak. Some rows have no size entry. The others give once, few or many, or a class for an expanded clone.

j_gene: TRBJ2-7; abundance: -; d_gene: TRBD2; v_gene: TRBV19; CDR3nt: TGTGCCAGTAGTTCTAGCGGCGGAGGCGGAGAGCAGTACTTC; CDR3aa: CASSSSGGGGEQYF
j_gene: TRBJ2-5; abundance: -; d_gene: TRBD2; v_gene: TRBV12-3/TRBV12-4; CDR3nt: TGTGCCAGCAGTTTTGGAGGGACTAGCGGGTACCAAGAGACCCAGTACTTC; CDR3aa: CASSFGGTSGYQETQYF
j_gene: TRBJ2-7; abundance: medium-sized; d_gene: -; v_gene: TRBV20-1; CDR3nt: TGCAGTGCTAGAGATGGTAGAGGGTACGAGCAGTACTTC; CDR3aa: CSARDGRGYEQYF
j_gene: TRBJ2-5; abundance: -; d_gene: TRBD1; v_gene: TRBV7-9; CDR3nt: TGTGCCAGCAGCTTTGTGGACAGGGCGAGGGGGACCCAGTACTTC; CDR3aa: CASSFVDRARGTQYF
j_gene: TRBJ2-3; abundance: -; d_gene: -; v_gene: TRBV6-2/TRBV6-3; CDR3nt: TGTGCCAGCAGTTACAGCGGGAGCACAGATACGCAGTATTTT; CDR3aa: CASSYSGSTDTQYF
j_gene: TRBJ2-1; abundance: -; d_gene: -; v_gene: TRBV2; CDR3nt: TGTGCCAGCAGTTTAGAGGGGGTTTCCTGCAATGAGCAGTTCTTC; CDR3aa: CASSLEGVSCNEQFF
j_gene: TRBJ2-7; abundance: -; d_gene: TRBD1; v_gene: TRBV9; CDR3nt: TGTGCCAGCAGCGCGGACAGGGTCGGCGACGAGCAGTACTTC; CDR3aa: CASSADRVGDEQYF
j_gene: TRBJ2-3; abundance: -; d_gene: -; v_gene: TRBV27; CDR3nt: TGTGCCAGCAGTTTGGATCGTACCATCGCTAGCACAGATACGCAGTATTTT; CDR3aa: CASSLDRTIASTDTQYF
j_gene: TRBJ1-1; abundance: -; d_gene: -; v_gene: TRBV9; CDR3nt: TGTGCCAGCAGCGCCGGAGGTGGGTTTGGCAAAACTGAAGCTTTCTTT; CDR3aa: CASSAGGGFGKTEAFF
j_gene: TRBJ2-1; abundance: many; d_gene: TRBD2; v_gene: TRBV7-6; CDR3nt: TGTGCCAGCAGCCCGAGACTAGCGGGAGATTCGCATGAGCAGTTCTTC; CDR3aa: CASSPRLAGDSHEQFF
j_gene: TRBJ1-2; abundance: many; d_gene: -; v_gene: TRBV30; CDR3nt: TGTGCCTGGAAGGGGGTAAACTATGGCTACACCTTC; CDR3aa: CAWKGVNYGYTF
j_gene: TRBJ1-3; abundance: -; d_gene: -; v_gene: TRBV2; CDR3nt: TGTGCCAGCCTTACCGTCGGGTCTGGAAACACCATATATTTT; CDR3aa: CASLTVGSGNTIYF
j_gene: TRBJ1-6; abundance: -; d_gene: -; v_gene: TRBV24-1; CDR3nt: TGTGCCACCAGTGATGGAATCCGGGGGGGTCGATATAATTCACCCCTCCACTTT; CDR3aa: CATSDGIRGGRYNSPLHF